Described below is a single T cell receptor (beta chain) sequence and its context. This sample is part of a study of cytomegalovirus exposure and HLA in healthy donors. The table came from immunoSEQ multiplex PCR; TCRdb's copy has only in-frame clones and leaves some out. This sample yields under 130,000 clones, of which around 86% are seen a single time; over 3% belongs to the top ten. V gave up 5 bases and J gave up 4 bases, with 18 bases separating them. The CDR3 length is 16 residues. Germline CDR1 and CDR2: SEHNR and FQNEAQ (reference sequence). The sample taken for sequencing was PBMCs. V usage is TRBV7-9 and J usage is TRBJ2-1; maybe TRBD2 (5 bases). The receptor was derived from a woman aged 18-29 years in good health and CMV-seropositive. The CDR3 DNA reads as TGTGCCAGCAGCCCGGTGGGAGCGGAAGCTTACAATGAGCAGTTCTTC. It encodes CASSPVGAEAYNEQFF.